Below, one T cell receptor (beta chain) is given with its context. The specificity of this receptor is unknown. Base quality data are lacking; no much larger clone is found one base away. The sequencer listed for this sample is Illumina HiSeq 2000. Multiplex PCR amplification was used to build the TCR beta chain libraries. The amplified TCR beta chain products were analyzed by high-throughput sequencing. In TCRdb, the public reads were trimmed at Q25 with fastp and aligned with MiXCR, with productive beta chains retained. Each record represents a unique CDR3 protein, reported with the most common genes and DNA among its rows. Across this sample there are roughly 130,000 distinct CDR3 sequences, with about 30% seen only once. The leading ten clones occupy approximately 2.2% of the sample. The V end gives up 1 base and the J end 2 bases, leaving 4 bases in the junction not matched to a gene. CDR1 LNHNV and CDR2 YYDKDF are derived from the germline V gene (reference sequence). Inclusive of the bounding cysteine and phenylalanine, the CDR3 is 17 residues long. Of the read, only the CDR3 DNA is kept; its 51 bases are in frame from base 1.

These data are taken from a study of breast tumors, draining lymph nodes, adjacent tissues (dated by TCRdb to the mid-2010s). Study-wide context: The study compared TCR beta repertoires across tumor, adjacent nontumor tissue and axillary lymph nodes from breast cancer patients. The study aimed to assess the relationships and possible T-cell exchange between tumor, surrounding tissue and draining lymph node repertoires in human breast cancer. Broader findings and caveats from the paper: The conclusion that tumor T cells originate in lymph nodes was framed as consistent with a hypothesis rather than directly demonstrated. Tumor and nontumor tissue repertoires were significantly more similar in luminal-like than in basal-like breast cancer. T-cell repertoire diversity in tumors was found to be lower than in lymph nodes but higher than in nontumor tissue, and preferential V and J gene usage was observed. The data were judged consistent with most tumor T cells deriving from the lymph node and then expanding within tumor tissue.

Lymph node samples came from the axillary draining lymph nodes of breast cancer patients. The sequence came from a female donor with breast cancer. Some clones in this sample may be carry-over from other donors' samples. The sequence links TRBV15 to TRBJ2-7; 14 nucleotides in the junction match TRBD2. Sequenced input: axillary lymph node tissue. The CDR3 is CATSRAGTSGGPYEQYF. The base sequence is TGTGCCACCAGCAGAGCAGGGACTAGCGGGGGCCCCTACGAGCAGTACTTC.